This T cell receptor beta chain stems from a study of cytomegalovirus exposure and HLA in healthy donors. General study points: Cytomegalovirus status was reportedly diagnosed by the classifier with high specificity and sensitivity. A later analysis found common viral pathogens apparently linked to several of the most significant clusters.

As for the donors, each was a healthy bone marrow donor. This clone was detected only a few times. The antigen is unknown. The PCR had 60 Vbeta and 13 Jbeta primers. TCRdb keeps only in-frame clones here, not all; method: immunoSEQ multiplex PCR. This sample carries roughly 180,000 clones, just under 80% of them seen once, and the ten largest clones take approximately 1.4%. This CDR3 comprises 12 residues. Trimming removed 4 bases at V and 5 bases at J, with 7 bases between. Germline V lookup: CDR1 KGHSH, CDR2 LQKENI. This chain joins TRBV18 and TRBJ2-3, with TRBD1 as a possible D gene (5 bases). Sequenced sample: PBMCs. The origin of this receptor is a man under 40 in good health and CMV-seronegative. CDR3 DNA sequence: TGTGCCAGCTCACGCGACAGAGATACGCAGTATTTT. Translation gives CASSRDRDTQYF.